This entry features one T cell receptor beta chain sequence. Its antigen is not yet known. Base qualities were left out, and no much larger clone turns up one base away. Libraries were made using multiplex PCR. This sample was sequenced with an Illumina HiSeq 4000. TCR beta libraries were built with iRepertoire HTBI primers and Arm-PCR amplification of CDR3 regions. PCR products were gel purified before sequencing. The original methods were these. A total of around 66 TRBV and about 13 TRBJ segments were identified across samples and were used for gene usage analysis of CDR3 amino acid clonotypes. Filtered high-quality paired reads were merged into contigs using COPE and FqMerger. BLAST was used to align contigs to IMGT TRBV, TRBD and TRBJ reference genes, with CDR3 defined following IMGT. Any clonotype with a frequency above 0.1% was counted as a highly expanded clone. Shannon entropy was used to measure repertoire diversity, and the Gini coefficient was used to measure V-J evenness. Clonotypes shared by more than one individual were considered public. In TCRdb, the public reads were trimmed at Q25 with fastp and aligned with MiXCR, with productive beta chains retained. One record per CDR3 amino acid sequence lists the most common genes and DNA. These V and J calls rely on TCRdb rather than the paper's analysis. In all, the sample holds about 240,000 distinct CDR3 sequences, and 20% to 25% of those were seen once. The top ten constitute around 13% of the sample.

The record originates from a study of regulatory T cells in long-lasting Graves disease (dated by TCRdb to the early 2020s). In terms of the full investigation: Antithyroid drugs had been taken for less than 3 months by newly diagnosed Graves' disease patients. Persistent Graves' disease patients were compared with newly diagnosed Graves' disease patients by peripheral blood TCR sequencing and RNA sequencing. The study was registered as a clinical trial and conducted in China. TCR sequencing covered around 13 persistent and roughly 20 newly diagnosed Graves' disease patients, some 35 samples in total. The study at large found these results: Because the primary lesion, thyroid tissue, could not be accessed, the study looked at peripheral blood alone. Patients with persistent disease shared more public clonotypes (about 2,500) than newly diagnosed patients did (more than 900). The authors acknowledged the small sample size as a limitation that may reduce accuracy. Persistent disease showed preferential use of TRBV28, TRBJ1-2 and TRBJ2-5, whereas newly diagnosed disease favored TRBV20-1 and TRBJ2-1. Sequencing and analysis were restricted to the TCR beta chain. Persistent Graves' disease patients showed lower TCR Shannon entropy and fewer highly expanded clones than newly diagnosed patients, suggesting clonal expansion.

The label giving this sample's time point can be read as: newly diagnosed GD, antithyroid drugs for less than 3 months. For both TCR sequencing and RNA sequencing, RNA was extracted from PBMCs using TRIzol. Graves' disease was diagnosed according to American Thyroid Association guidelines. Patients were recruited from an endocrinology department in Xi'an, China. From each patient, around 9 milliliters of peripheral blood was collected into an EDTA anticoagulant tube. PBMCs were isolated by Ficoll Paque Plus density gradient separation without further T cell sorting. RNA quality was checked with an Agilent 2100 Bioanalyzer and agarose gel, and concentration with a NanoDrop 2000. Relative to germline, V is missing 6 bases and J is missing 3 bases, with 6 bases of the junction outside any gene match. Looking up the germline V gene (reference sequence) yields CDR1 DFQATT and CDR2 SNEGSKA. CDR3 length: 14 amino acids, cysteine to phenylalanine. Only CDR3 DNA remains: 42 bases, in frame from the first base.

The rearranged chain carries TRBV20-1 and TRBJ2-3, with TRBD2 matching 10 junction bases. The specimen comprised peripheral blood mononuclear cells (PBMCs), sampled at new diagnosis, from a patient treated with antithyroid drugs. The source is a female donor with Graves disease. The bases are TGCAGTGCAAAGCGGGAGGGCTTGACAGATACGCAGTATTTT. Its product reads: CSAKREGLTDTQYF.